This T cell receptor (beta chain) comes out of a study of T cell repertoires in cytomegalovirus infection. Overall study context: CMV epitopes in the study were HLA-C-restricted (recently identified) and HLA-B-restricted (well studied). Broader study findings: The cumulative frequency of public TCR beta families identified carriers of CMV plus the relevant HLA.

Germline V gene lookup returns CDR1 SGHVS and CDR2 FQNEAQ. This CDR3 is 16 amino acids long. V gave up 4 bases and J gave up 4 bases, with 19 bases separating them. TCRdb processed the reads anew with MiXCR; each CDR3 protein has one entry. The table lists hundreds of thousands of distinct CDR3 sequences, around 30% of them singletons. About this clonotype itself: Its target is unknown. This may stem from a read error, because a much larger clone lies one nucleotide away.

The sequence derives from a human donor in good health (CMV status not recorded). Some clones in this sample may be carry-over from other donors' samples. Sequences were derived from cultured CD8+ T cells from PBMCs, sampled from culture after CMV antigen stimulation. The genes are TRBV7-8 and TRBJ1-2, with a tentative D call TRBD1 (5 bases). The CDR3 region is CASSSGSSTDPYGYTF. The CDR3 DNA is TGTGCCAGCAGCTCCGGATCATCGACAGATCCCTATGGCTACACCTTC.